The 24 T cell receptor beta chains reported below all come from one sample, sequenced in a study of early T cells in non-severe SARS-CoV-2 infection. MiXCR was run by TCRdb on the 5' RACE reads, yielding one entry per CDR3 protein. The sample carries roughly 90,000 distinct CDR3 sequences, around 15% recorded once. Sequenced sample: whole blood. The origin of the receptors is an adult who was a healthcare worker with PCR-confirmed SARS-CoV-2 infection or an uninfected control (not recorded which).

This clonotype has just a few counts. CDR3 residues: CASTPGNRNQPQHF. The CDR3 DNA follows: TGTGCCAGCACACCAGGGAATCGCAATCAGCCCCAGCATTTT. This sequence joins TRBV6-1 and TRBJ1-5; TRBD1 might be the D (5 bases). CDR1 is MNHNS and CDR2 is SASEGT in the germline V gene. The V end was cut by 7 bases, the J end by 2 bases, with 12 bases between. The CDR3 consists of 14 residues.

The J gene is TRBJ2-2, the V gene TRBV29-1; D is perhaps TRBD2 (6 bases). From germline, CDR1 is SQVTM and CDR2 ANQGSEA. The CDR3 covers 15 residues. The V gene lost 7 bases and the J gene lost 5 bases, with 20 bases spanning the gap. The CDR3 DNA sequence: TGCAGCGCCTCCAGGACCCGGAGGGAAACCGGGGAGCTGTTTTTT. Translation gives CSASRTRRETGELFF.

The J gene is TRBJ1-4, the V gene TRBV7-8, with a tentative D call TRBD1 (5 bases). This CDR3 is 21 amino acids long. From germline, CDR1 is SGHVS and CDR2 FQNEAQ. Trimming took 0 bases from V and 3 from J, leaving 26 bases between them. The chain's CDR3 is CASSLALGASGPLTSNEKLFF. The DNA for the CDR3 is TGTGCCAGCAGCTTAGCGCTTGGGGCCTCTGGCCCCCTTACCTCTAATGAAAAACTGTTTTTT.

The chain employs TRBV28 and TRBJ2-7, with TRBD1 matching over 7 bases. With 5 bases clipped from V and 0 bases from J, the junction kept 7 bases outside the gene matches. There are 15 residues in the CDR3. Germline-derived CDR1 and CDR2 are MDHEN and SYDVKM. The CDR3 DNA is TGTGCCAGCAGTATACTCGGACAGGACTCCTACGAGCAGTACTTC. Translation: CASSILGQDSYEQYF. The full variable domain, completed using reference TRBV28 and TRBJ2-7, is DVKVTQSSRYLVKRTGEKVFLECVQDMDHENMFWYRQDPGLGLRLIYFSYDVKMKEKGDIPEGYSVSREKKERFSLILESASTNQTSMYLCASSILGQDSYEQYFGPGTRLTVT.

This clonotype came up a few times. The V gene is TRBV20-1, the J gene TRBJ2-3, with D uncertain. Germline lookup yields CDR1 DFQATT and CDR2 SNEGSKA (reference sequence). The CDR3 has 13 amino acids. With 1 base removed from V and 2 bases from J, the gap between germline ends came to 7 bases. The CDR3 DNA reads TGCAGTGCTAGAGCTACGACCACAGATACGCAGTATTTT. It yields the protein CSARATTTDTQYF.

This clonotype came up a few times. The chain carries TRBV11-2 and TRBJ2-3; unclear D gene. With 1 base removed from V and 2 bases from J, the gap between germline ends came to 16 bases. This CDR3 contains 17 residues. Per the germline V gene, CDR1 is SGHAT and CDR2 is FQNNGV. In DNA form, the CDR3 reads TGTGCCAGCAGCTTAGTGAGACGGCAGAAAGACACAGATACGCAGTATTTT. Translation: CASSLVRRQKDTDTQYF. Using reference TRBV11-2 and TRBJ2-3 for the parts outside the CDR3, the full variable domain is EAGVAQSPRYKIIEKRQSVAFWCNPISGHATLYWYQQILGQGPKLLIQFQNNGVVDDSQLPKDRFSAERLKGVDSTLKIQPAKLEDSAVYLCASSLVRRQKDTDTQYFGPGTRLTVL.

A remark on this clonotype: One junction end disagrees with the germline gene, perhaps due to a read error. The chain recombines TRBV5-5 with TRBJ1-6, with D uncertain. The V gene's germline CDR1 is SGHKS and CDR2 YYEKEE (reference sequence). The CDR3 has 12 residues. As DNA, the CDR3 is TGTGCCAGCAGCTTGCCCAATTCACCCCTCCATTTT. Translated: CASSLPNSPLHF.

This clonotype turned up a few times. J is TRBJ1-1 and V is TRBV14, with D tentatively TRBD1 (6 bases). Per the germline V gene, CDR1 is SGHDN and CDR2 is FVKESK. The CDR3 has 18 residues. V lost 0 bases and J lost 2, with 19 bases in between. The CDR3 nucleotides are TGTGCCAGCAGCCAAGAAATTCGAATAACAGGGTCCAACACTGAAGCTTTCTTT. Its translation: CASSQEIRITGSNTEAFF.

CDR3 loop: CASVNVGANEKLFF. Written as DNA, the CDR3 is TGTGCCAGCGTAAACGTGGGAGCTAATGAAAAACTGTTTTTT. The rearrangement uses TRBV28 and TRBJ1-4; the D is unclear. Germline V gene lookup returns CDR1 MDHEN and CDR2 SYDVKM. Trimming took 8 bases from V and 3 from J, leaving 13 bases between them. CDR3 length: 14 residues.

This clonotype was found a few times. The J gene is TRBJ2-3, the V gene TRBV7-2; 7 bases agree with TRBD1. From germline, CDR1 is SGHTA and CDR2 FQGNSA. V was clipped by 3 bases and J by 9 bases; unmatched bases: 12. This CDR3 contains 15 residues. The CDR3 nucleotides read TGTGCCAGCAGCTTCTCTGCAACACAGGGGTACACGCAGTATTTT. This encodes CASSFSATQGYTQYF.

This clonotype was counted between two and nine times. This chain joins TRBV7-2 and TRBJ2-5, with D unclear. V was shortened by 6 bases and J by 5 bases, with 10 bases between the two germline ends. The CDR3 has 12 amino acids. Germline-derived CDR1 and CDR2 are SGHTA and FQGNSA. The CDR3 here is CASSQDGETQYF. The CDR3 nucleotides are TGTGCCAGCAGTCAGGACGGGGAGACCCAGTACTTC.

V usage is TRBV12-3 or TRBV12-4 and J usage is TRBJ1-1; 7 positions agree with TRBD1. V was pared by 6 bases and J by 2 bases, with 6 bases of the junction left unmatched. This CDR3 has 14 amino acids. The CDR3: CASRLRGPNTEAFF. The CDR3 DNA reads TGTGCCAGCAGATTGAGGGGGCCTAACACTGAAGCTTTCTTT.

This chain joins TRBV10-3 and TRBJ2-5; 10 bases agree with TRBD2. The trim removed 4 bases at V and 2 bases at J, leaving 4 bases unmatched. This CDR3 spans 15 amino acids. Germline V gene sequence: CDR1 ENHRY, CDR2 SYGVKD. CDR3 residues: CAISAASGGQETQYF. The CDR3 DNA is TGTGCCATCAGTGCGGCTAGCGGGGGACAAGAGACCCAGTACTTC.

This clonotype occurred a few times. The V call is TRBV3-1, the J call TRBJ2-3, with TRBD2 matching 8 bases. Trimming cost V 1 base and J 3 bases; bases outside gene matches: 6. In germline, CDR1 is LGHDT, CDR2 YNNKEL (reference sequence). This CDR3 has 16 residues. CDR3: CASSQVWLAGTDTQYF. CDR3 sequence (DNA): TGTGCCAGCAGCCAAGTGTGGTTAGCGGGGACAGATACGCAGTATTTT.

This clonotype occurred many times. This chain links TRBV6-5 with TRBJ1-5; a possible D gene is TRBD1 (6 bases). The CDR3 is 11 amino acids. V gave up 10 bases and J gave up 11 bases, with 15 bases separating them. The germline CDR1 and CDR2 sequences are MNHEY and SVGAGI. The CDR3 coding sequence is TGTGCCACCTCCACAGGGACGTCCCAGCATTTT. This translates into CATSTGTSQHF.

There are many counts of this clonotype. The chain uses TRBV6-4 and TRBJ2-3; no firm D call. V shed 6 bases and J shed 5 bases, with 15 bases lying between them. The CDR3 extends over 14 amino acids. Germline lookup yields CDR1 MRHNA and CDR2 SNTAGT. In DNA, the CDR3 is TGTGCCAGCAGCGCCTTATTCCGAGAAGATACGCAGTATTTT. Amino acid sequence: CASSALFREDTQYF.

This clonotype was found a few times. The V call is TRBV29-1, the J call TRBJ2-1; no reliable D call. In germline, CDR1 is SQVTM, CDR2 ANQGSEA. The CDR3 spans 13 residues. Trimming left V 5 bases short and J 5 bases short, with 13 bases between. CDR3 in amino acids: CSVNSGYHNEQFF. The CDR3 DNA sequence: TGCAGCGTTAATTCGGGTTACCACAATGAGCAGTTCTTC.

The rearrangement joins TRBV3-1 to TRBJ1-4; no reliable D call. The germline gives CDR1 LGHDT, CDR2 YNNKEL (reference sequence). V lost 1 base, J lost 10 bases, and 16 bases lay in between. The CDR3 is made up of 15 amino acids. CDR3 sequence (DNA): TGTGCCAGCAGCCAAGCAAGTCCCTCCCTCAGAAAACTGTTTTTT. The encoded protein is CASSQASPSLRKLFF.

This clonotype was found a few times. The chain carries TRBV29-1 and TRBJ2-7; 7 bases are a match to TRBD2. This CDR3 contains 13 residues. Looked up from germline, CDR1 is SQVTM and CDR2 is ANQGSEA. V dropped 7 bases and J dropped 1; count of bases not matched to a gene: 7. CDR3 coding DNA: TGCAGCGCCGGCGGGGGAACGTCCTACGAGCAGTACTTC. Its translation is CSAGGGTSYEQYF.

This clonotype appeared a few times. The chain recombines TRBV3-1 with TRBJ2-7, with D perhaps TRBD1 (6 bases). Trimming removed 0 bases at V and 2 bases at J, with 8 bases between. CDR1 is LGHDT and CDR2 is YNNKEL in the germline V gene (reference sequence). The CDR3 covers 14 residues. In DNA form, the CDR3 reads TGTGCCAGCAGCCAAGATACAGGGACCTACGAGCAGTACTTC. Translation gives CASSQDTGTYEQYF.

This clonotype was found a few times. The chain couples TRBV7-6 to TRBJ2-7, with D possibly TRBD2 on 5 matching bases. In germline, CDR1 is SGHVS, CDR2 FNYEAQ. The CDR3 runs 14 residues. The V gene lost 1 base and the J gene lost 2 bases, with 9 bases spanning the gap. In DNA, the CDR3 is TGTGCCAGCAGCTTAGTGGACGGGACCTACGAGCAGTACTTC. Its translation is CASSLVDGTYEQYF.

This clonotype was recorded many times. CDR3 sequence reads: CASSSDQGTVYEKLFF. In DNA form, the CDR3 reads TGTGCCAGCAGCTCAGACCAAGGGACAGTTTACGAAAAACTGTTTTTT. The chain recombines TRBV7-9 with TRBJ1-4; 7 bases fit TRBD1. The germline gives CDR1 SEHNR, CDR2 FQNEAQ (reference sequence). Trimming removed 4 bases from V and 8 bases from J; junction bases left unmatched: 13. This CDR3 spans 16 amino acids.

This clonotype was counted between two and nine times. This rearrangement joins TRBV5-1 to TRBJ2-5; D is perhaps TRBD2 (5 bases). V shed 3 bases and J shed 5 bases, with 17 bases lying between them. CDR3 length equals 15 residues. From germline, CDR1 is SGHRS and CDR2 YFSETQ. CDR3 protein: CASSSTGVEWETQYF. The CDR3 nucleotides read TGCGCCAGCAGCTCGACCGGGGTTGAGTGGGAGACCCAGTACTTC. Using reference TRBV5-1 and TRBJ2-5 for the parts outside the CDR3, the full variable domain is KAGVTQTPRYLIKTRGQQVTLSCSPISGHRSVSWYQQTPGQGLQFLFEYFSETQRNKGNFPGRFSGRQFSNSRSEMNVSTLELGDSALYLCASSSTGVEWETQYFGPGTRLLVL.

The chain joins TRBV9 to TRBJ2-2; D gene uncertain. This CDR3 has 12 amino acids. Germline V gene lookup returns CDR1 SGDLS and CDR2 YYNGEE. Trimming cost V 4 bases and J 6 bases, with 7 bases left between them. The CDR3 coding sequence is TGTGCCAGCAGCCAGGCGGCCGGGGAGCTGTTTTTT. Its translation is CASSQAAGELFF.